The clone carrying this T cell receptor (beta chain) was counted only a few times. These data belong to a study of blood T cells in healthy people across ages. CDR1 and CDR2 from the germline V gene are MDHEN and SYDVKM. Trimming took off 8 bases at V and 0 bases at J, with 11 bases between the two ends. The CDR3 is 14 residues long. Combining a sample-barcoded 5' primer with a J-beta primer mix, a second PCR ran for roughly 7 to 12 cycles. One entry per CDR3 protein, called by TCRdb with MiXCR from the 5' RACE reads. This table has approximately 2,000,000 distinct CDR3 sequences, about two fifths appearing once.

The genes are TRBV28 and TRBJ2-1, with D possibly matching TRBD1 (6 bases). This receptor was obtained from a human donor in good health. Sequencing was carried out using blood. The CDR3 is CASLDRTSYNEQFF. The CDR3 DNA reads TGTGCCAGCCTAGACAGGACCTCCTACAATGAGCAGTTCTTC.